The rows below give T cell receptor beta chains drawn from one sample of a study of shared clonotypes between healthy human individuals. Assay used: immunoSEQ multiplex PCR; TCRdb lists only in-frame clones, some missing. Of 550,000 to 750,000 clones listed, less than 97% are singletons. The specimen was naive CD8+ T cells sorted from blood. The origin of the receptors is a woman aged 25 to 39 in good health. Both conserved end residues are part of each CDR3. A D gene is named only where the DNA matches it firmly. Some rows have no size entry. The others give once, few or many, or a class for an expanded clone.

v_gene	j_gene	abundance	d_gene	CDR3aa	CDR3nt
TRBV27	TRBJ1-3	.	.	CASSLSGEAITGNTIYF	TGTGCCAGCAGTTTATCAGGCGAGGCAATCACTGGAAACACCATATATTTT
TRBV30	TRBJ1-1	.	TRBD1	CAWSVWDRAEAFF	TGTGCCTGGAGTGTTTGGGACAGGGCCGAAGCTTTCTTT
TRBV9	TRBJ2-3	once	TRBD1	CASSGDRVGADTQYF	TGTGCCAGCAGCGGGGACAGGGTAGGTGCAGATACGCAGTATTTT
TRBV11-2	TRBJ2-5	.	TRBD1	CASNTGVEETQYF	TGTGCCAGCAACACAGGGGTGGAGGAGACCCAGTACTTC
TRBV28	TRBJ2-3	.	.	CASSFGGSGDTQYF	TGTGCCAGCAGTTTTGGTGGTTCGGGAGATACGCAGTATTTT
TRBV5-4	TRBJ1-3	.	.	CASSFQGSGNTIYF	TGTGCCAGCAGCTTCCAGGGATCTGGAAACACCATATATTTT
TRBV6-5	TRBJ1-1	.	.	CASSYEDGEAFF	TGTGCCAGCAGTTACGAGGACGGTGAAGCTTTCTTT
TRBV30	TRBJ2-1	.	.	CAWRNRDEQFF	TGTGCCTGGAGAAACAGGGATGAGCAGTTCTTC
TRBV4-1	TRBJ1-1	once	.	CASSQTTGSGTEAFF	TGCGCCAGCAGCCAAACAACAGGGAGCGGGACTGAAGCTTTCTTT
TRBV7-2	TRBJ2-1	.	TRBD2	CASSLPSGQLGEQFF	TGTGCCAGCAGCCTCCCTAGCGGGCAGCTCGGTGAGCAGTTCTTC
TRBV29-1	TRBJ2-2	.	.	CSVVGLAGELFF	TGCAGCGTTGTTGGTTTAGCCGGGGAGCTGTTTTTT
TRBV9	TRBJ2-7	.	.	CASSVEDGYEQYF	TGTGCCAGCAGCGTAGAGGACGGCTACGAGCAGTACTTC
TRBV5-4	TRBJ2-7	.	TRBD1	CASSSGTASYEQYF	TGTGCCAGCAGCTCCGGGACAGCGTCTTACGAGCAGTACTTC